The clone carrying this T cell receptor beta chain was observed a single time. The sample belongs to a study of ipilimumab plus nivolumab after autologous stem cell transplantation. Patients got 3 mg/kg IV nivolumab weeks 1, 4, 7, 10, then biweekly through week 26. Profiled with immunoSEQ multiplex PCR; TCRdb holds only in-frame clones, not every one. The sample includes 17,000 or so clones, approximately 79% of them seen just once. The material was PBMCs, obtained in a trial of ipilimumab plus nivolumab as post-transplant consolidation. The TCR sequence derives from a male donor with diffuse large B-cell lymphoma.

CDR3 sequence reads: CASSVDRREETQYF. CDR3 nucleotides: TGTGCCAGCAGTGTGGACAGGAGGGAAGAGACCCAGTACTTC. The chain couples TRBV2 to TRBJ2-5; TRBD1 is a possible D gene (7 bases). CDR1 is SNHLY, CDR2 FYNNEI, per germline. The CDR3 totals 14 residues. Deletions cut 4 bases from V and 3 bases from J, with 12 bases between.